Only a few counts were recorded for the clone carrying this T cell receptor (beta chain). Its antigen is still unknown. The CDR3 consists of 13 residues. V lost 5 bases, J lost 4 bases, and 11 bases lay in between. Each TCR beta cDNA library carried unique molecular identifiers. Each sample of roughly 0.85 to 11 million input T cells yielded roughly 500,000 cDNA molecules, so each molecule approximated one T cell. A single record per CDR3 protein comes from TCRdb applying MiXCR to the PCR reads. The sample consists of about 770,000 distinct CDR3 sequences, more than 45% of them appearing once. This sample was taken from a study of post-analysis software for immune sequencing data. The study's findings and limits: Versus controls, multiple sclerosis patients showed significantly lower diversity (normalized Chao1). The F measure placed samples prepared in the same batch into strongly shared clusters. The five TRBV segments detected at higher frequency in patients than in controls included TRBV5-6, TRBV5-1 and TRBV20-1.

The specimen was blood. This chain connects TRBV12-3 or TRBV12-4 to TRBJ1-2; D not certain. The receptor was isolated from a girl between 5 and 17 years old with multiple sclerosis. The CDR3: CASSPPGGYGYTF. The DNA of the CDR3 is TGTGCCAGCAGTCCGCCCGGTGGCTATGGCTACACCTTC.